This is a list of T cell receptor beta chains from one sample in a study of blood T cells in healthy people across ages. MiXCR, run by TCRdb on the 5' RACE reads, gives a single entry per CDR3 protein. This sample carries around 790,000 distinct CDR3 sequences, 40% to 50% of them seen once, and the ten largest clones take under 20%. Sequencing used blood. All receptors derive from a man aged 55 to 70 in good health. The conserved cysteine and the conserved F or W are not part of the CDR3 here. The D gene is left open where the match is weak. Clone size is not always given. Where it is, it says once, few, many or a class for expanded clones.

>few|TRBJ2-7|-|TRBV9
ASSVAGGTYEQY
>-|TRBJ2-7|-|TRBV20-1
SARSPGSSYEQY
>-|-|TRBD2|TRBV20-1
SASSTGLAGAYFYEQY
>-|TRBJ1-6|TRBD1|TRBV2
ASSVGQGGIGSPPH
>-|TRBJ2-7|-|TRBV15
ATGRERVESYEQY
>-|TRBJ2-2|-|TRBV25-1
ASERGIGELF
>-|TRBJ1-2|TRBD1|TRBV5-8
ASSIGTGELDGYT
>-|TRBJ2-3|TRBD2|TRBV14
ASSPGLAGAGYTQY
>few|TRBJ2-1|-|TRBV7-9
ASSLGGRGHNEQF
>-|TRBJ2-3|-|TRBV29-1
SVVVGANTDTQY
>-|TRBJ2-3|-|TRBV5-1
ASSFASGDTQY
>-|TRBJ2-1|TRBD2|TRBV9
ASSAASGGPFYNEQF
>-|TRBJ2-3|-|TRBV7-3
ASSPIVGPGMSDTQY
>few|TRBJ2-7|TRBD2|TRBV25-1
ASAGGERSYEQY
>-|TRBJ2-5|TRBD2|TRBV28
ASGSGGKETQY
>few|TRBJ1-2|TRBD1|TRBV5-1
ASSPQPGTGNDGYT
>few|TRBJ2-3|-|TRBV9
ASSPRDSLSTDTQY
>-|-|TRBD1|TRBV30
AWSQGAMTGETQF
>many|TRBJ2-5|TRBD1|TRBV28
ASSLETGVRETQY
>-|TRBJ1-1|-|TRBV6-1
ARNGTRHTEAF
>-|TRBJ2-5|-|TRBV4-1
ASSQGTVKETQY
>-|TRBJ2-1|TRBD2|TRBV9
ASSVESGGSYDEQF
>once|TRBJ2-2|-|TRBV20-1
SAFPTAHTGELF
>-|TRBJ1-2|-|TRBV7-9
ATPDPVHYGYT
>few|TRBJ2-5|-|TRBV29-1
SVEAPADDTYNEQY
>few|TRBJ2-1|TRBD2|TRBV7-2
ASSSPGLAGGSSYNEQF
>many|TRBJ2-5|TRBD2|TRBV7-2
ASSWGLAGGFQETQY
>-|TRBJ2-3|-|TRBV7-2
ASSGGAGAYTDTQY
>-|TRBJ2-3|-|TRBV20-1
SVPKYTAGATDTQY
>few|TRBJ1-2|-|TRBV20-1
SAARDGYT
>-|TRBJ2-5|TRBD1|TRBV29-1
SVKGDSGQETQY
>-|TRBJ2-1|TRBD1|TRBV7-2
ASSWGGQGGEQF
>many|TRBJ2-3|TRBD2|TRBV29-1
SVGVAGGYNRPDTQY
>few|TRBJ2-7|-|TRBV5-6
ASNYESGSYEQY
>few|TRBJ2-7|-|TRBV10-3
AISTSTGAYEQY
>-|TRBJ2-7|-|TRBV7-8
ASSSTLGEGRSYEQY
>few|TRBJ2-7|TRBD1|TRBV6-6
ASRGADRGRSSYEQY
>-|-|TRBD2|TRBV9
ASSLGASGVQETQY
>-|TRBJ2-2|-|TRBV5-6
ASSLEAKTANTGELF
>-|TRBJ1-6|-|TRBV6-5
ASTLWRGNYNSPLH
>-|TRBJ2-7|-|TRBV29-1
SVGVDEQY